Below, 26 T cell receptor beta chains from the same sample are listed, as sequenced in a study of CD8 T cells in ankylosing spondylitis. TCRdb re-called the 5' RACE reads with MiXCR, one entry per CDR3 protein. The sample shows roughly 150,000 distinct CDR3 sequences, around 32% of them seen only once. Sample: synovial fluid, either unsorted or a sorted T cell fraction (not recorded which). The receptors stem from a male donor with ankylosing spondylitis.

The gene calls are TRBV6-1 and TRBJ1-5; 9 nucleotides line up with TRBD1. The CDR3 extends over 18 amino acids. The trim removed 0 bases at V and 7 bases at J, leaving 13 bases unmatched. Germline values: CDR1 MNHNS, CDR2 SASEGT. The CDR3 loop reads CASSEARFFGTGYQPQHF. The CDR3 DNA reads TGTGCCAGCAGTGAAGCGAGGTTTTTCGGGACAGGGTACCAGCCCCAGCATTTT.

This clonotype has only a few counts. The chain employs TRBV7-8 and TRBJ2-1; D uncertain. In germline, CDR1 is SGHVS, CDR2 FQNEAQ. With 5 bases removed from V and 2 bases from J, the gap between germline ends came to 13 bases. This CDR3 region has 15 residues. CDR3 sequence: CASSEPARTYNEQFF. As DNA, the CDR3 is TGTGCCAGCAGCGAGCCCGCTAGAACCTACAATGAGCAGTTCTTC.

This clonotype has just one count. The chain recombines TRBV27 with TRBJ2-2; 7 nucleotides align to TRBD1. The CDR3 contains 13 residues. V shed 6 bases and J 8 bases; nucleotides not matched to a gene: 6. Germline CDR1 is MNHEY and CDR2 is SMNVEV (reference sequence). Here the CDR3 reads CASRRGRGGELFF. The CDR3 nucleotides read TGTGCCAGCAGAAGGGGGCGAGGGGGGGAGCTGTTTTTT.

This chain joins TRBV12-3 or TRBV12-4 and TRBJ2-1, with D tentatively TRBD2 (6 bases). CDR3 length: 15 amino acids. V lost 5 bases and J 0 bases, leaving 11 bases between the germline ends. The CDR3 nucleotides read TGTGCCAGCAGTACGGGACTTAGCTCCTACAATGAGCAGTTCTTC. Encoded protein: CASSTGLSSYNEQFF.

This clonotype has more than one count but fewer than ten. The gene calls are TRBV5-1 and TRBJ2-2; 9 bases agree with TRBD2. From germline, CDR1 is SGHRS and CDR2 YFSETQ. Trimming removed 2 bases from V and 0 bases from J; junction bases left unmatched: 5. The CDR3 is 17 amino acids. The CDR3 sequence is CASSFQLAGPNTGELFF. CDR3 DNA sequence: TGCGCCAGCAGCTTCCAACTAGCGGGTCCGAACACCGGGGAGCTGTTTTTT.

V and J are TRBV6-2 or TRBV6-3 and TRBJ1-4; D unclear. The CDR3 length is 14 residues. CDR1 MNHEY and CDR2 SVGEGT come from the germline V gene. Trimming removed 5 bases at V and 2 bases at J, with 9 bases between. DNA of the CDR3: TGTGCCAGCAGTACGCGAACTACTAATGAAAAACTGTTTTTT. Its protein is CASSTRTTNEKLFF.

This clonotype was picked up a small number of times. This chain links TRBV6-4 with TRBJ2-3, with 8 positions matching TRBD2. The germline gives CDR1 MRHNA, CDR2 SNTAGT. This CDR3 comprises 15 residues. V was pared by 0 bases and J by 1 base, with 0 bases of the junction left unmatched. CDR3 amino acids: CASSDSRGGTDTQYF. In nucleotides, the CDR3 is TGTGCCAGCAGTGACTCGCGGGGGGGCACAGATACGCAGTATTTT.

This clonotype came up a few times. V usage is TRBV2 and J usage is TRBJ2-1, with 7 bases aligning to TRBD2. V gave up 6 bases and J gave up 5 bases; unmatched junction bases: 10. From germline, CDR1 is SNHLY and CDR2 FYNNEI. This CDR3 region has 15 residues. The chain's CDR3 is CASSPRASGHNEQFF. The CDR3 bases are TGTGCCAGCAGCCCTCGGGCTAGCGGACACAATGAGCAGTTCTTC. The whole variable domain, filled in from reference TRBV2 and TRBJ2-1, reads EPEVTQTPSHQVTQMGQEVILRCVPISNHLYFYWYRQILGQKVEFLVSFYNNEISEKSEIFDDQFSVERPDGSNFTLKIRSTKLEDSAMYFCASSPRASGHNEQFFGPGTRLTVL.

The chain combines TRBV7-2 with TRBJ1-3; D is perhaps TRBD1 (6 bases). CDR3 length: 16 amino acids. V lost 2 bases to trimming and J lost 1 base, with 12 bases between them. Germline loops: CDR1 SGHTA, CDR2 FQGNSA. CDR3 residues: CASSLWGGQSGNTIYF. The CDR3, as DNA: TGTGCCAGCAGCTTATGGGGAGGACAGTCTGGAAACACCATATATTTT.

In nucleotides, the CDR3 is TGTGCCAGCTCACCACCGGTGTTGGAGACCCAGTACTTC. Its protein product is CASSPPVLETQYF. V usage is TRBV18 and J usage is TRBJ2-5, with no clear D. Germline V gives CDR1 KGHSH, CDR2 LQKENI. Trimming removed 0 bases from V and 5 bases from J, with 7 bases in between. This CDR3 contains 13 residues.

This clonotype was counted only a few times. The chain recombines TRBV11-2 with TRBJ1-1, with TRBD1 as a possible D gene (6 bases). Per the germline V gene, CDR1 is SGHAT and CDR2 is FQNNGV. Trimming removed 3 bases at V and 7 bases at J, with 12 bases between. The CDR3 loop spans 13 amino acids. The CDR3 is CASSLGGAYEAFF. As DNA, the CDR3 is TGTGCCAGCAGCTTGGGGGGCGCCTATGAAGCTTTCTTT. Looking up the rest from reference TRBV11-2 and TRBJ1-1 gives the full variable domain: EAGVAQSPRYKIIEKRQSVAFWCNPISGHATLYWYQQILGQGPKLLIQFQNNGVVDDSQLPKDRFSAERLKGVDSTLKIQPAKLEDSAVYLCASSLGGAYEAFFGQGTRLTVV.

The chain carries TRBV5-1 and TRBJ1-2; D uncertain. This CDR3 spans 14 amino acids. In germline, CDR1 is SGHRS, CDR2 YFSETQ. With 0 bases removed from V and 2 bases from J, the gap between germline ends came to 8 bases. CDR3 DNA sequence: TGCGCCAGCAGCTTGGCCACGGAAAACTATGGCTACACCTTC. Residues: CASSLATENYGYTF.

The CDR3 loop is CASSEAGGRTDTQYF. DNA of the CDR3: TGCGCCAGCAGTGAAGCGGGGGGACGCACAGATACGCAGTATTTT. The V and J genes are TRBV10-2 and TRBJ2-3; TRBD2 matches at 9 bases. There are 15 residues in the CDR3. The trim removed 3 bases at V and 1 base at J, leaving 2 bases unmatched. The germline V gene encodes CDR1 WSHSY and CDR2 SAAADI.

The count of this clonotype is one. V gene TRBV28 combines with J gene TRBJ1-5; no reliable D call. V lost 6 bases to trimming and J lost 4 bases, with 16 bases between them. Germline CDR1 MDHEN, CDR2 SYDVKM. The CDR3 has 15 residues. In DNA, the CDR3 is TGTGCCAGCAGCCGGGTCCTGGGAGGGAATCAGCCCCAGCATTTT. Its translation is CASSRVLGGNQPQHF.

There are many counts of this clonotype. V and J are TRBV2 and TRBJ2-7; either TRBD1 or TRBD2 may fit D (6 bases each). CDR1 SNHLY and CDR2 FYNNEI come from the germline V gene. This CDR3 is built from 14 residues. Deletions cut 7 bases from V and 4 bases from J, with 17 bases between. This CDR3 reads CASNSGVRGYEQYF. Written as DNA, the CDR3 is TGTGCCAGCAACTCGGGAGTCAGGGGATACGAGCAGTACTTC.

This clonotype was seen at least ten times. The chain links TRBV6-1 to TRBJ1-2, with D possibly TRBD1 on 6 matching bases. The CDR3 spans 16 residues. V lost 6 bases to trimming and J lost 8 bases, with 25 bases between them. Germline V lookup: CDR1 MNHNS, CDR2 SASEGT. The DNA for the CDR3 is TGTGCCAGCAGCGTAGGTTTAGGCAGGGGAATGCGGGGCTACACCTTC. Residues: CASSVGLGRGMRGYTF.

The gene calls are TRBV12-3 or TRBV12-4 and TRBJ1-4; D not certain. The V gene lost 3 bases and the J gene lost 3 bases, with 11 bases spanning the gap. The CDR3 has 15 amino acids. The CDR3 region has the DNA TGTGCCAGCAGTTTTGTCCGGACCTCTAATGAAAAACTGTTTTTT. Protein: CASSFVRTSNEKLFF.

The genes are TRBV21-1 and TRBJ2-7; TRBD1 is the table's D call, not checked against the DNA. TRBV21-1 is a pseudogene segment. The CDR3 has 17 residues. Written as DNA, the CDR3 is TGTGCCAGCACCATCCTGACGGCCCCCGCTCTCCCCCACGAGCAGTACTTC. This gives the protein CASTILTAPALPHEQYF.

The rearrangement links TRBV2 to TRBJ2-1; TRBD2 matches 8 bases. The CDR3 is made up of 14 amino acids. Germline CDR1 reads SNHLY; CDR2 reads FYNNEI. Trimming at V came to 10 bases and at J to 7 bases, leaving 12 bases not matched to a gene. The CDR3 DNA sequence: TGTGCCACCAGAAGGCTGGTAGCGGGGAATGAGCAGTTCTTC. This sequence encodes CATRRLVAGNEQFF.

This chain uses TRBV7-2 with TRBJ2-1; D possibly uses TRBD1 or TRBD2 (5 bases each). The germline V and J ends were trimmed by 2 bases and 4 bases, with 12 bases remaining between them. The CDR3 contains 15 residues. Germline CDR1 reads SGHTA; CDR2 reads FQGNSA. For the CDR3, the DNA is TGTGCCAGCAGCTTAATGGGACCCACGTACAATGAGCAGTTCTTC. Amino acid sequence: CASSLMGPTYNEQFF.

The genes are TRBV12-3 or TRBV12-4 and TRBJ1-3; tentatively, D is TRBD1 (5 bases). With 6 bases removed from V and 4 bases from J, the gap between germline ends came to 16 bases. This CDR3 spans 15 amino acids. CDR3 bases: TGTGCCAGCAGCCAGGGACGGTTTCTCGGAAACACCATATATTTT. This translates into CASSQGRFLGNTIYF.

This clonotype was counted a few times. V and J are TRBV20-1 and TRBJ2-1, with 8 bases lining up with TRBD1. V was clipped by 6 bases and J by 10 bases; unmatched bases: 17. Per the germline V gene, CDR1 is DFQATT and CDR2 is SNEGSKA (reference sequence). The CDR3 has 15 residues. CDR3 in DNA: TGCAGTGCGCCCCGGTGGGCCTCGGGGGACAGGGAGCAGTTCTTC. Amino acid sequence: CSAPRWASGDREQFF.

The chain combines TRBV7-2 with TRBJ1-5; possibly TRBD1 for D (5 bases). Trimming removed 1 base from V and 7 bases from J, with 11 bases in between. The CDR3 totals 14 residues. Germline V CDR1 and CDR2: SGHTA, FQGNSA. The CDR3 DNA reads TGTGCCAGCAGCTTAGTTTCAGGGAACCAGCCCCAGCATTTT. Translated: CASSLVSGNQPQHF.

The chain employs TRBV10-2 and TRBJ1-1; D is possibly TRBD1 (6 bases). Germline-derived CDR1 and CDR2 are WSHSY and SAAADI. CDR3 length: 18 amino acids. Between the trimmed V and J ends, which lost 2 bases and 1 base, there was a span of 20 bases. CDR3 amino acids: CASSERRGRDISNTEAFF. In DNA, the CDR3 is TGCGCCAGCAGTGAGAGGCGGGGACGGGACATCTCGAACACTGAAGCTTTCTTT.

A few counts support this clonotype. This chain uses TRBV30 with TRBJ1-1; D is undetermined. Germline values: CDR1 GTSNPN, CDR2 SVGIG (reference sequence). The V end lost 8 bases, the J end lost 1 base, and 17 bases lay between the germline ends. The CDR3 sequence is 14 residues long. The CDR3 protein is CARREGSGNTEAFF. The DNA of the CDR3 is TGTGCCAGGCGAGAAGGGAGCGGGAACACTGAAGCTTTCTTT.

The rearrangement joins TRBV3-1 to TRBJ2-5; TRBD2 matches 15 bases. Germline V gives CDR1 LGHDT, CDR2 YNNKEL (reference sequence). The length of the CDR3 is 17 residues. J was trimmed by 5 bases and V by 4 bases; bases with no gene match: 8. CDR3: CASSRGLAGGPRETQYF. The CDR3 bases are TGTGCCAGCAGCCGCGGACTAGCGGGGGGGCCACGGGAGACCCAGTACTTC.